The entry below gives a single T cell receptor beta chain sequence along with its context. Authors' methods: From reference gene primer amplification, estimates of nucleated cell counts were derived. Repertoires were generated with immunoSEQ multiplex PCR, while TCRdb's copy carries only in-frame clones and drops some. The D gene and trimming were derived from the DNA, and the V and J assignments and clone size from that table. Counted here are approximately 190,000 clones, approximately 90% occurring once; the ten biggest clones make up roughly 5.6%. This entry is derived from a study of blood T cell repertoires in COVID-19. Study at large: COVID-19 samples from acute and convalescent phases originated in the United States, Italy and Spain. Nucleic acid was either cDNA or gDNA, and it came from T cells, B-cell-depleted T cells, or PBMCs.

The V gene's germline CDR1 is LNHDA and CDR2 SQIVND (reference sequence). V trimming: 5 bases; J trimming: 6 bases; junction bases outside the gene matches: 8. This CDR3 spans 15 amino acids. The source of this sequence is a man aged 35 to 55 with active or convalescent COVID-19. This chain uses TRBV19 with TRBJ2-1, with 9 bases matching TRBD2. The specimen sequenced was peripheral blood. CDR3 DNA sequence: TGTGCCAGTAGTTCCCGGCGGGGGGGGATCAATGAGCAGTTCTTC. Translation: CASSSRRGGINEQFF.